This T cell receptor beta chain was obtained from a study of CD8+ T cells in alopecia areata. Overall study context: Treated individuals took tofacitinib by mouth, 5 to 10 mg twice daily. The percentage of affected scalp area served as the score of severity for treated patients. Study-wide points: Affected scalp, especially in alopecia totalis/universalis, had a higher clonality than normal scalp did.

There are 15 residues in the CDR3. CDR1 and CDR2 from the germline V gene are MGHDK and SYGVNS. Trimming removed 2 bases from V and 7 bases from J, with 15 bases in between. On this clone itself: Its antigen is unknown.

The treatment here: oral pan-JAK inhibitor, 5-10 mg twice daily. As part of sample collection, lesional scalp punch biopsies and peripheral blood were taken from alopecia areata patients. Isolated RNA was reverse transcribed into cDNA used as the sequencing template. Clones were sequenced by immunoSEQ multiplex PCR, and TCRdb holds only the in-frame ones, with some missing. Of fewer than 250,000 clones listed, 60% to 70% were seen once; the top ten hold roughly 0.67%. The clonotype comes from a human donor with alopecia areata. The rearrangement joins TRBV25-1 to TRBJ2-1; D tentatively reads TRBD1 or TRBD2 (6 bases each). Material: CD4+ T cells sorted from blood, obtained at week 4, from a patient treated with tofacitinib. The CDR3 loop is CASSEGPQGRNEQFF. Written as DNA, the CDR3 is TGTGCCAGCAGTGAAGGTCCGCAGGGGAGGAATGAGCAGTTCTTC.